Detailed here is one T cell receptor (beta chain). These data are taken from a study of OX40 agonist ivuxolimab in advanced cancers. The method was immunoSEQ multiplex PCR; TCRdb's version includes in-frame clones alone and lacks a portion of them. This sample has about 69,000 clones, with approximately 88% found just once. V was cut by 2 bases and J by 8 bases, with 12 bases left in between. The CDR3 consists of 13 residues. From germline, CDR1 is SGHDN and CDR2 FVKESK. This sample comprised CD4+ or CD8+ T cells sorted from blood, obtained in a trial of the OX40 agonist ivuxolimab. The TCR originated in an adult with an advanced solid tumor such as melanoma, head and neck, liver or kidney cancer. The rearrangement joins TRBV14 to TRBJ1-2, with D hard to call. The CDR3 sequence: CASSQQVIGGYTF. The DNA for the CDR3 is TGTGCCAGCAGCCAACAGGTTATAGGGGGCTACACCTTC.